What follows describes a single TCR beta chain. Its antigen is undetermined. V was shortened by 2 bases and J by 7 bases, with 12 bases between the two germline ends. This CDR3 is 14 amino acids long. The germline V gene has CDR1 MNHNY and CDR2 SVGAGI (reference sequence). Sequencing was performed with immunoSEQ multiplex PCR; in TCRdb, only in-frame clones are kept and a portion is missing. The sample holds fewer than 10,000 clones, 87% seen once. The data originate from a study of chemoradiotherapy in HPV16-positive cancers. General study results and limits: Only two HPV16-positive patients supplied the functional HPV-specificity definition. Candidate HPV-specific clones and E7-related TCR motifs grew in tumor during treatment.

Material: blood, obtained from a patient who underwent chemoradiotherapy. This receptor was obtained from a human donor with HPV-associated anogenital cancer. V gene TRBV6-6 combines with J gene TRBJ2-1; D remains unclear. The CDR3 loop reads CASSYDFSLNEQFF. The CDR3 region has the DNA TGTGCCAGCAGTTACGATTTCTCTTTGAATGAGCAGTTCTTC.